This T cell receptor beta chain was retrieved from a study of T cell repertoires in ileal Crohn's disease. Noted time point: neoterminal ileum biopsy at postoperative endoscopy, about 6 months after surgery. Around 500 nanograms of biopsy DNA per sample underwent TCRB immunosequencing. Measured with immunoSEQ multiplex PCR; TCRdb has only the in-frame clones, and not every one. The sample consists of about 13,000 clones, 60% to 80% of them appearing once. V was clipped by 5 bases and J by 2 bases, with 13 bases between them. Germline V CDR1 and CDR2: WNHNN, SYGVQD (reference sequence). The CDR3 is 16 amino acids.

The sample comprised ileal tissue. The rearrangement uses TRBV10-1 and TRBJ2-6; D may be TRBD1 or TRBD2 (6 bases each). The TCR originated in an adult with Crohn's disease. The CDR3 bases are TGCGCCAGCAGTCCCGCGGAGGGGGCTGGGGCCAACGTCCTGACTTTC. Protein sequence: CASSPAEGAGANVLTF.